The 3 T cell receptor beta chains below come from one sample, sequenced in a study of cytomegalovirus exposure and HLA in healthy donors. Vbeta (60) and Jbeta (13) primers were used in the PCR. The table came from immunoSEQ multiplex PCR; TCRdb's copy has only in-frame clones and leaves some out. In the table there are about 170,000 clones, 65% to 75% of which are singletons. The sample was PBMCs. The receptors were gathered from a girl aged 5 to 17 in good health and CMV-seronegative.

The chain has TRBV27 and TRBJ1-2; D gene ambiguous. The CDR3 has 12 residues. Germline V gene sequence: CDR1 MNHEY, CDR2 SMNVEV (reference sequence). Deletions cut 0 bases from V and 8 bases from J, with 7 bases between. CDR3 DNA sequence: TGTGCCAGCAGTTTATCGGGAGACGGCTACACCTTC. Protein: CASSLSGDGYTF.

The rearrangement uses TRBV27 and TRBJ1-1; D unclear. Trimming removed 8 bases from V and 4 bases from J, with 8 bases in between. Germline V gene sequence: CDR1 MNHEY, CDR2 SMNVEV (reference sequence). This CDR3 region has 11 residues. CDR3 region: CASGRGTEAFF. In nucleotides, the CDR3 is TGTGCCAGCGGCCGGGGCACTGAAGCTTTCTTT.

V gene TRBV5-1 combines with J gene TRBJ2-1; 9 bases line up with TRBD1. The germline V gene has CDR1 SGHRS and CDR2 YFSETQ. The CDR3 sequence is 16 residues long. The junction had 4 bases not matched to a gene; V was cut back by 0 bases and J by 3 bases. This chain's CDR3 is CASSLGQGDGYNEQFF. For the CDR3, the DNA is TGCGCCAGCAGCTTGGGACAGGGGGACGGCTACAATGAGCAGTTCTTC. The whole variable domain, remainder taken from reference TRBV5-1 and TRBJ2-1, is KAGVTQTPRYLIKTRGQQVTLSCSPISGHRSVSWYQQTPGQGLQFLFEYFSETQRNKGNFPGRFSGRQFSNSRSEMNVSTLELGDSALYLCASSLGQGDGYNEQFFGPGTRLTVL.